The entry below gives a single T cell receptor (beta chain) sequence along with its context. Antigen unknown. The data belong to a study of cytomegalovirus exposure and HLA in healthy donors. The study's findings and limits: Because they were indistinguishable, some V segments, including TRBV6-2 and TRBV6-3, were excluded. Certain sequence variants were highly shared and formed a cluster, and this cluster was likely a sequencing artifact. It was taken for granted in presence/absence analyses that sequencing depth across donors was roughly uniform.

The primer mix had 60 Vbeta and 13 Jbeta primers. Measured with immunoSEQ multiplex PCR; TCRdb has only the in-frame clones, and not every one. The sample has some 140,000 clones, roughly 70% seen once. Trimming at V came to 3 bases and at J to 1 base, leaving 6 bases not matched to a gene. Germline V gene lookup returns CDR1 MDHEN and CDR2 SYDVKM. The CDR3 totals 16 residues. Sequenced sample: PBMCs. The sequence came from a man aged 18 to 29 in good health and CMV-seropositive. This sequence joins TRBV28 and TRBJ2-5; 9 bases match TRBD2. The CDR3 DNA is TGTGCCAGCAGTTTGATCCCTAGCGGGACCCAAGAGACCCAGTACTTC. Protein product: CASSLIPSGTQETQYF.